This T cell receptor beta chain was captured by sequencing in a study of CD4+ T cells in melanoma. General study findings and limits: CD8+ T cell, macrophage and B cell function reportedly correlated with neoantigen-specific CD4+ T cells. In melanoma, neoantigen-specific CD4+ T cells reportedly differed in differentiation state.

The method was immunoSEQ multiplex PCR; TCRdb's version includes in-frame clones alone and lacks a portion of them. The sample shows approximately 14,000 clones, roughly 84% of them seen only once. Germline CDR1 and CDR2: SGHRS and YFSETQ. The CDR3 spans 12 residues. With 4 bases removed from V and 8 bases from J, the gap between germline ends came to 12 bases. Concerning this clone: Its specificity is unknown.

This sequence joins TRBV5-1 and TRBJ1-2; a possible D gene is TRBD1 (6 bases). The sample consisted of cells from a culture (not recorded whether cultured in vitro). The sequence derives from a human donor with melanoma. The chain's CDR3 is CASSRDNSGYTF. DNA for the CDR3: TGCGCCAGCAGCCGGGACAATTCGGGCTACACCTTC. Complete variable domain (other parts from reference TRBV5-1 and TRBJ1-2): KAGVTQTPRYLIKTRGQQVTLSCSPISGHRSVSWYQQTPGQGLQFLFEYFSETQRNKGNFPGRFSGRQFSNSRSEMNVSTLELGDSALYLCASSRDNSGYTFGSGTRLTVV.